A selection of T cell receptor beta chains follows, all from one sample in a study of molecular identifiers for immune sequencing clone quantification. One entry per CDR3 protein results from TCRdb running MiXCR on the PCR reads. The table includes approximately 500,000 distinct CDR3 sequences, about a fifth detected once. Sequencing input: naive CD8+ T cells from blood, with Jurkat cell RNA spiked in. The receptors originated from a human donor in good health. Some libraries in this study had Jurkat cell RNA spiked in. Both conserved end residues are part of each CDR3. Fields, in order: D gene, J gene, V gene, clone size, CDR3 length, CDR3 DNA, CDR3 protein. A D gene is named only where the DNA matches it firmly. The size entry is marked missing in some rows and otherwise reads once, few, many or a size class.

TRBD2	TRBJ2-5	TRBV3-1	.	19	TGTGCCAGCAGCCAAGCGTCACTAGCGGGGGGGCCATACCAAGAGACCCAGTACTTC	CASSQASLAGGPYQETQYF
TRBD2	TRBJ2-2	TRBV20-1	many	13	TGCAGTGCCGGGACTAGCGGGAACCGGGAGCTGTTTTTT	CSAGTSGNRELFF
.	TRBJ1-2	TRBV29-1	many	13	TGCAGCGTTGATCGAGGGAGGAACTATGGCTACACCTTC	CSVDRGRNYGYTF
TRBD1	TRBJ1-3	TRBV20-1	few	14	TGCAGTGCTAGACAAACAGGGGCCGGAAACACCATATATTTT	CSARQTGAGNTIYF
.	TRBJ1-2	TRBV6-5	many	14	TGTGCCAGCAGCCCCGGACCGATTTCCTATGGCTACACCTTC	CASSPGPISYGYTF
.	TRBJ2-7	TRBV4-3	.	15	TGCGCCAGCAGCCAAGATCTAGGGCACCTTTACGAGCAGTGCTTC	CASSQDLGHLYEQCF
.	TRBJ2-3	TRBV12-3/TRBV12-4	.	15	TGTGCCAGCAGTCAGACTATCGGGAGAACAGATACGCAGTATTTT	CASSQTIGRTDTQYF
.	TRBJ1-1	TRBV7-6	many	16	TGTGCCAGCAGCTTAGCAACATCGGGGGGCGCAACTGAAGCTTTCTTT	CASSLATSGGATEAFF
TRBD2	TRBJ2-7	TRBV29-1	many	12	TGCAGCGTAATTAGCGGGAGTGGCGAGCAGTACTTC	CSVISGSGEQYF
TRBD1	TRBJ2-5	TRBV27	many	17	TGTGCCAGCAGTTTACAAGGGACAGGCCTCGGACAAGAGACCCAGTACTTC	CASSLQGTGLGQETQYF
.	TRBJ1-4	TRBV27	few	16	TGTGCCAGCAGCCCCACCAGAAGAGCAACTAATGAAAAACTGTTTTTT	CASSPTRRATNEKLFF
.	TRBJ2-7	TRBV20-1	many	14	TGCAGTGCCATTGACAGACAGGTTGGGTACGAGCAGTACTTC	CSAIDRQVGYEQYF
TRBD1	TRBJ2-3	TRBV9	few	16	TGTGCCAGCAGCGTCCAGTGGGACAGGCACACAGATACGCAGTATTTT	CASSVQWDRHTDTQYF
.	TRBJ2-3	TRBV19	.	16	TGTGCCGGTAGTACCATCTTCGCAGCGAACACAGATACGCAGTATTTT	CAGSTIFAANTDTQYF
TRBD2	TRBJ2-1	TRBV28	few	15	TGTGCCAGCAATGAAGGGACTAGCTTTGGGAATGAGCAGTTCTTC	CASNEGTSFGNEQFF
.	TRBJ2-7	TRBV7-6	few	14	TGTGCCAGCAGCTTATATGCAGGCTCCTACGAGCAGTACTTC	CASSLYAGSYEQYF
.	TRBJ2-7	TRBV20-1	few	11	TGCAGTGCGCGCCGGGACTACGAGCAGTACTTC	CSARRDYEQYF
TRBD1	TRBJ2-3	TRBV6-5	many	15	TGTGCCAGCAGTTTCTACCGGGACAGGGTGGATACGCAGTATTTT	CASSFYRDRVDTQYF
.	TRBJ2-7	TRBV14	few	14	TGTGCCAGCAGCCAAAATCAAGGCTCCTACGAGCAGTACTTC	CASSQNQGSYEQYF
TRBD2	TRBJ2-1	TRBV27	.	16	TGTGCCAGCAGTTTATTAGGCGGGAGGGGCTCCAATGAGCAGTTCTTC	CASSLLGGRGSNEQFF
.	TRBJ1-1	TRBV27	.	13	TGTGCCAGCAGTGTAAGGGGGGGCACTGAAGCTTTCTTT	CASSVRGGTEAFF
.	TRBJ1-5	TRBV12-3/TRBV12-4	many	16	TGTGCCAGCAGTCTGCAGGGGCTTTATAGCAATCAGCCCCAGCATTTT	CASSLQGLYSNQPQHF
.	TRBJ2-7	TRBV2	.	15	TGTGCCAGCAGTGAAACCTCCGGGCAGTCCTACGAGCAGTACTTC	CASSETSGQSYEQYF
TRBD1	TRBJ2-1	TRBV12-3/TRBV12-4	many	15	TGTGCCAGCGGTCCCGGGACAGGGTATTACAATGAGCAGTTCTTC	CASGPGTGYYNEQFF
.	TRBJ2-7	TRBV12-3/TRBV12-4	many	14	TGTGCCAGCAGTTTCTGGGGCGGGTCCTACGAGCAGTACTTC	CASSFWGGSYEQYF